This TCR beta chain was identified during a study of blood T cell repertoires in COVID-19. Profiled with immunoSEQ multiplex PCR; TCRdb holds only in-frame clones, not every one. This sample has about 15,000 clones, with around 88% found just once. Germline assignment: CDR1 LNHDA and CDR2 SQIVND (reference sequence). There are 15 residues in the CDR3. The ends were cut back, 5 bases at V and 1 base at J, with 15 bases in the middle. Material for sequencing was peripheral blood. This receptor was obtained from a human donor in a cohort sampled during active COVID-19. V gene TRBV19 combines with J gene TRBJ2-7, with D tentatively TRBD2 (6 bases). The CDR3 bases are TGTGCCAGTAGTCGGGAGCAGTATGGGTCCTACGAGCAGTACTTC. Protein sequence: CASSREQYGSYEQYF.